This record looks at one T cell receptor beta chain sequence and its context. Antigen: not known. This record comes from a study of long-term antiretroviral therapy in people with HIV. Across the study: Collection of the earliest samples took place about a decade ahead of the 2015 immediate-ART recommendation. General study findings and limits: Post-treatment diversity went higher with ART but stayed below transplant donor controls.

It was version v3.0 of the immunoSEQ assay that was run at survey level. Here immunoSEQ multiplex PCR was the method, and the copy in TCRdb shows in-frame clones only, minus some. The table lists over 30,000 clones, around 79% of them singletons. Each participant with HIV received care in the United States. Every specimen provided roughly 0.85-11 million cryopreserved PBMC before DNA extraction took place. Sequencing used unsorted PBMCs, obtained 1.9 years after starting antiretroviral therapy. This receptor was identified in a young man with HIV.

The CDR3 spells CASSLLPAGTEAFF. CDR3 sequence (DNA): TGTGCCAGCAGCTTACTTCCTGCGGGGACTGAAGCTTTCTTT. The chain uses TRBV7-3 and TRBJ1-1; D gene ambiguous. CDR3 size: 14 residues. Germline CDR1 SGHTA, CDR2 FQGTGA. V dropped 2 bases and J dropped 5 bases, with 12 bases sitting between them.